Listed below are T cell receptor beta chains from one sample, sequenced in a study of vaccination effects on CD4 cells after COVID-19. The assay was immunoSEQ multiplex PCR, and TCRdb's table has in-frame clones only and misses some. This table has about 31,000 clones, about 72% appearing once. Which antigens these TCRs recognize remains unknown. Source: CD4+ T cells from PBMCs cultured with HCoV-229E spike peptides, taken before COVID-19 vaccination. Receptors were obtained from a human donor who received a COVID-19 vaccine. The CDR3 runs from the conserved cysteine through the conserved F or W. Fields, in order: V gene, clone size, CDR3 length, D gene, J gene, CDR3 protein, CDR3 DNA. A D gene is named only where the DNA matches it firmly. Clone size is given for some rows only: seen once, a few or many times, or a class if the clone is expanded.

>TRBV5-1|few|13|NA|TRBJ1-5
CASSLDINQPQHF
TGCGCCAGCAGCTTGGACATCAATCAGCCCCAGCATTTT
>TRBV6-6|few|13|NA|TRBJ1-2
CASTRAVNYGYTF
TGTGCCAGCACCCGAGCGGTCAACTATGGCTACACCTTC
>TRBV27|NA|17|TRBD1|TRBJ2-5
CASSTLWTGGVGETQYF
TGTGCCAGCAGCACACTCTGGACAGGGGGCGTGGGAGAGACCCAGTACTTC
>TRBV7-9|NA|15|TRBD1|TRBJ2-3
CASSPGTASTDTQYF
TGTGCCAGCAGCCCCGGGACAGCTAGCACAGATACGCAGTATTTT
>TRBV2|NA|14|TRBD1|TRBJ1-6
CASSEGRGASPLHF
TGTGCCAGCAGTGAGGGCAGGGGGGCTTCACCCCTCCACTTT
>TRBV19|NA|15|TRBD1|TRBJ2-7
CASSRDSSFSYEQYF
TGTGCCAGTAGTAGGGACAGCAGTTTCTCCTACGAGCAGTACTTC
>TRBV3-1/TRBV3-2|NA|13|NA|TRBJ2-6
CASSQSGANVLTF
TGTGCCAGCAGCCAATCTGGGGCCAACGTCCTGACTTTC
>TRBV5-4|few|14|TRBD1|TRBJ1-4
CASSFEGASEKLFF
TGTGCCAGCAGCTTCGAGGGGGCGAGTGAAAAACTGTTTTTT
>TRBV7-9|few|15|NA|TRBJ2-5
CASSLPTGQSETQYF
TGTGCCAGCAGCTTACCCACCGGGCAGTCGGAGACCCAGTACTTC
>TRBV5-4|NA|16|TRBD1|TRBJ1-1
CASSLEPPDRTTEAFF
TGTGCCAGCAGCTTGGAGCCCCCGGACAGGACCACTGAAGCTTTCTTT
>TRBV25-1|NA|17|TRBD1|TRBJ1-3
CASSGTTGLSSGNTIYF
TGTGCCAGCAGTGGGACGACAGGGCTGAGCTCTGGAAACACCATATATTTT
>TRBV5-1|NA|16|TRBD1|TRBJ2-2
CASSLGQGGNTGELFF
TGCGCCAGCAGCTTAGGACAGGGCGGAAACACCGGGGAGCTGTTTTTT